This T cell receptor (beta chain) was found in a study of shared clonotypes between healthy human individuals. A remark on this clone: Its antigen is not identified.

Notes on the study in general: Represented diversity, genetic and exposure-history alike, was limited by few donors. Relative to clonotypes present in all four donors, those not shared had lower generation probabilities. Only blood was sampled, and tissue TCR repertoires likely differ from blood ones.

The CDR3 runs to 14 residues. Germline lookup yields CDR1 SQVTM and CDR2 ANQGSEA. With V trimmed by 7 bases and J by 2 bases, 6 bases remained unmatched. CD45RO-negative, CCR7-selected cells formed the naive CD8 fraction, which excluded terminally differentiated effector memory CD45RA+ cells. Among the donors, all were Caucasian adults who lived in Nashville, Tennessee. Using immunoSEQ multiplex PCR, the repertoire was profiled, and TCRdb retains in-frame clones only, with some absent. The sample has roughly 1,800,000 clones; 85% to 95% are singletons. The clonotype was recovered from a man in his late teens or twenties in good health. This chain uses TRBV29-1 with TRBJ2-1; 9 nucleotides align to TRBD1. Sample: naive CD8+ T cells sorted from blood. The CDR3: CSAKDRGPYNEQFF. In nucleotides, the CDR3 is TGCAGCGCTAAGGACAGGGGACCCTACAATGAGCAGTTCTTC.